These T cell receptor beta chains were read from a single sample in a study of cytomegalovirus exposure and HLA in healthy donors. The data were produced by immunoSEQ multiplex PCR, yet TCRdb's version contains in-frame clones alone and is incomplete. The table lists around 160,000 clones, 77% of them singletons. The sequencing sample was made of PBMCs. These receptors came from a woman between 35 and 50 years old in good health and CMV-seropositive. Each CDR3 is given with its conserved first and last residue. Fields, in order: CDR3 DNA, CDR3 protein, clone size, D gene, J gene, V gene, CDR3 length. D genes are given only for firm matches. Clone size is shown for a subset of rows, as once, few, many or a class of expanded clone.

cdr3_nt: TGTGCCAGCAGCTTAGAATGGCAGGGAGGGTCCTACGAGCAGTACTTC
cdr3_aa: CASSLEWQGGSYEQYF
clone_size: few
d_call: TRBD2
j_call: TRBJ2-7
v_call: TRBV11-3
cdr3_length: 16

cdr3_nt: TGTGCCTGGAGTGTACCCGGGACAGGGATCGAGCAGTACTTC
cdr3_aa: CAWSVPGTGIEQYF
clone_size: NA
d_call: TRBD1
j_call: TRBJ2-7
v_call: TRBV30
cdr3_length: 14

cdr3_nt: TGTGCCAGCAGTTACAGGACGGACAAATCACCCCTCCACTTT
cdr3_aa: CASSYRTDKSPLHF
clone_size: NA
d_call: NA
j_call: TRBJ1-6
v_call: TRBV6-5
cdr3_length: 14

cdr3_nt: TGTGCCAGCAGTCCTCAACTAGCGCAGTCCTACGAGCAGTACTTC
cdr3_aa: CASSPQLAQSYEQYF
clone_size: NA
d_call: TRBD2
j_call: TRBJ2-7
v_call: TRBV6-5
cdr3_length: 15

cdr3_nt: TGCGCCAGCAGCTTGGCGGGACAGAGCTCTGGAAACACCATATATTTT
cdr3_aa: CASSLAGQSSGNTIYF
clone_size: NA
d_call: TRBD1
j_call: TRBJ1-3
v_call: TRBV5-1
cdr3_length: 16

cdr3_nt: TGTGCCAGCAGCTTCGGGGGATATGTTTACGAGCAGTACTTC
cdr3_aa: CASSFGGYVYEQYF
clone_size: NA
d_call: NA
j_call: TRBJ2-7
v_call: TRBV11-3
cdr3_length: 14

cdr3_nt: TGTGCCAGCAGCAGCACGGGGGTTAGCACAGATACGCAGTATTTT
cdr3_aa: CASSSTGVSTDTQYF
clone_size: NA
d_call: NA
j_call: TRBJ2-3
v_call: TRBV7-9
cdr3_length: 15

cdr3_nt: TGCGCCAGCAGCCAAGACAGGGTGGCTCAGCCCCAGCATTTT
cdr3_aa: CASSQDRVAQPQHF
clone_size: NA
d_call: NA
j_call: TRBJ1-5
v_call: TRBV4-3
cdr3_length: 14

cdr3_nt: TGTGCCAGCAGCTCCCCCAGTAGGGGGCCCTACATGAACACTGAAGCTTTCTTT
cdr3_aa: CASSSPSRGPYMNTEAFF
clone_size: NA
d_call: TRBD1
j_call: TRBJ1-1
v_call: TRBV5-4
cdr3_length: 18

cdr3_nt: TGTGCCAGCAGCTTTCCGGGCTCCTACAATGAGCAGTTCTTC
cdr3_aa: CASSFPGSYNEQFF
clone_size: NA
d_call: NA
j_call: TRBJ2-1
v_call: TRBV5-4
cdr3_length: 14

cdr3_nt: TGTGCCAGTGCCAAAGACGGGAGTTTCTACGAGCAGTACTTC
cdr3_aa: CASAKDGSFYEQYF
clone_size: few
d_call: NA
j_call: TRBJ2-7
v_call: TRBV19
cdr3_length: 14

cdr3_nt: TGTGCCAGCAGCCCTAAACAGGGTTTGGGCTATGGCTACACCTTC
cdr3_aa: CASSPKQGLGYGYTF
clone_size: NA
d_call: NA
j_call: TRBJ1-2
v_call: TRBV27
cdr3_length: 15

cdr3_nt: TGTGCCAGTAGTACTCGGACTAGCGGGCGACACAATGAGCAGTTCTTC
cdr3_aa: CASSTRTSGRHNEQFF
clone_size: NA
d_call: TRBD2
j_call: TRBJ2-1
v_call: TRBV19
cdr3_length: 16

cdr3_nt: TGTGCCAGCAGTGAAGGGAGAAGCTCCTATAATTCACCCCTCCACTTT
cdr3_aa: CASSEGRSSYNSPLHF
clone_size: NA
d_call: NA
j_call: TRBJ1-6
v_call: TRBV2
cdr3_length: 16

cdr3_nt: TGCGCCAGCAGCCAAGATCGGAACAGGGTGAATGAAAAACTGTTTTTT
cdr3_aa: CASSQDRNRVNEKLFF
clone_size: few
d_call: NA
j_call: TRBJ1-4
v_call: TRBV4-3
cdr3_length: 16

cdr3_nt: TGTGCCAGCAGCTCGTCTGGGCACGTGAACACTGAAGCTTTCTTT
cdr3_aa: CASSSSGHVNTEAFF
clone_size: NA
d_call: NA
j_call: TRBJ1-1
v_call: TRBV7-2
cdr3_length: 15

cdr3_nt: TGTGCCAGCAGTTACGAGGGCACGGGGGAAAAACTGTTTTTT
cdr3_aa: CASSYEGTGEKLFF
clone_size: NA
d_call: NA
j_call: TRBJ1-4
v_call: TRBV6-6
cdr3_length: 14

cdr3_nt: TGTGCCAGCAGCCAAAAGGTCGGCGAGCGATCGGCAGATACGCAGTATTTT
cdr3_aa: CASSQKVGERSADTQYF
clone_size: NA
d_call: NA
j_call: TRBJ2-3
v_call: TRBV14
cdr3_length: 17

cdr3_nt: TGTGCCAGCAGCTCCACAGGGGGGGAGACCCAGTACTTC
cdr3_aa: CASSSTGGETQYF
clone_size: NA
d_call: TRBD1
j_call: TRBJ2-5
v_call: TRBV7-6
cdr3_length: 13

cdr3_nt: TGTGCCAGTAGTACCTGGGAGGCGGCTAATGAAAAACTGTTTTTT
cdr3_aa: CASSTWEAANEKLFF
clone_size: NA
d_call: NA
j_call: TRBJ1-4
v_call: TRBV19
cdr3_length: 15

cdr3_nt: TGTGCCAGCAGCAAAATCGGGGGAACTAGCAATCAGCCCCAGCATTTT
cdr3_aa: CASSKIGGTSNQPQHF
clone_size: NA
d_call: NA
j_call: TRBJ1-5
v_call: TRBV7-2
cdr3_length: 16

cdr3_nt: TGTGCCAGCAGTTACTCGAATCGGGGAGATACGCAGTATTTT
cdr3_aa: CASSYSNRGDTQYF
clone_size: NA
d_call: NA
j_call: TRBJ2-3
v_call: TRBV6-6
cdr3_length: 14

cdr3_nt: TGCGCCAGCAGCCAAGTAGAATCAGATACGCAGTATTTT
cdr3_aa: CASSQVESDTQYF
clone_size: NA
d_call: NA
j_call: TRBJ2-3
v_call: TRBV4-3
cdr3_length: 13

cdr3_nt: TGCGCCAGCAGCAGAGGCGTAGCGGGAGTAGATGAGCAGTTCTTC
cdr3_aa: CASSRGVAGVDEQFF
clone_size: NA
d_call: TRBD2
j_call: TRBJ2-1
v_call: TRBV4-3
cdr3_length: 15

cdr3_nt: TGTGCCAGCAGTTATGGCTCGAACACTGAAGCTTTCTTT
cdr3_aa: CASSYGSNTEAFF
clone_size: NA
d_call: NA
j_call: TRBJ1-1
v_call: TRBV6-5
cdr3_length: 13

cdr3_nt: TGTGCCAGCAGTCAAGTTCCCGCCCGCTCGGGGGAAAAACTGTTTTTT
cdr3_aa: CASSQVPARSGEKLFF
clone_size: once
d_call: NA
j_call: TRBJ1-4
v_call: TRBV6-1
cdr3_length: 16

cdr3_nt: TGTGCCAGCAGTTATATAACTGAAGCTTTCTTT
cdr3_aa: CASSYITEAFF
clone_size: NA
d_call: NA
j_call: TRBJ1-1
v_call: TRBV28
cdr3_length: 11

cdr3_nt: TGTGCCATAGGGGGCGCAGGCACTAATGAAAAACTGTTTTTT
cdr3_aa: CAIGGAGTNEKLFF
clone_size: NA
d_call: TRBD1
j_call: TRBJ1-4
v_call: TRBV6-6
cdr3_length: 14

cdr3_nt: TGTGCCAGCAGCTTGGGCCAAGTAGAGCAGTACTTC
cdr3_aa: CASSLGQVEQYF
clone_size: once
d_call: NA
j_call: TRBJ2-5
v_call: TRBV7-9
cdr3_length: 12

cdr3_nt: TGTGCCAGCAGAATGACCGGGATGATGGGGGGCTACACCTTC
cdr3_aa: CASRMTGMMGGYTF
clone_size: NA
d_call: NA
j_call: TRBJ1-2
v_call: TRBV6-5
cdr3_length: 14

cdr3_nt: TGTGCTAGTGGTTTGGATTCTAATGAGCAGTTCTTC
cdr3_aa: CASGLDSNEQFF
clone_size: NA
d_call: NA
j_call: TRBJ2-1
v_call: TRBV12-5
cdr3_length: 12

cdr3_nt: TGTGCCAGCAGTACCCCGCGGGAGCAGTACTTC
cdr3_aa: CASSTPREQYF
clone_size: few
d_call: NA
j_call: TRBJ2-7
v_call: TRBV28
cdr3_length: 11

cdr3_nt: TGCGCCAGCAAGGGGACTAGCGGGACTAGACCCAGCTCCTACAATGAGCAGTTCTTC
cdr3_aa: CASKGTSGTRPSSYNEQFF
clone_size: NA
d_call: TRBD2
j_call: TRBJ2-1
v_call: TRBV5-1
cdr3_length: 19

cdr3_nt: TGTGCCAGCAGCCCAGCGGGAGCCACAGATACGCAGTATTTT
cdr3_aa: CASSPAGATDTQYF
clone_size: once
d_call: TRBD2
j_call: TRBJ2-3
v_call: TRBV6-5
cdr3_length: 14

cdr3_nt: TGTGCCTGGAGCACAGGGAGGGGTAGTGAAGCTTTCTTT
cdr3_aa: CAWSTGRGSEAFF
clone_size: NA
d_call: NA
j_call: TRBJ1-1
v_call: TRBV30
cdr3_length: 13

cdr3_nt: TGTGCCAGCAGTTACTCGCTTAGACTAGCGGACAATGAGCAGTTCTTC
cdr3_aa: CASSYSLRLADNEQFF
clone_size: NA
d_call: TRBD2
j_call: TRBJ2-1
v_call: TRBV6-6
cdr3_length: 16

cdr3_nt: TGTGCCAGCAGTTACTCAGCTAGGGGCCTAACCTACGAGCAGTACTTC
cdr3_aa: CASSYSARGLTYEQYF
clone_size: NA
d_call: NA
j_call: TRBJ2-7
v_call: TRBV6-5
cdr3_length: 16

cdr3_nt: TGTGCCAGCTCACCCAAGCGGGAGGGCCGGGCCGAGCAGTACTTC
cdr3_aa: CASSPKREGRAEQYF
clone_size: NA
d_call: TRBD2
j_call: TRBJ2-7
v_call: TRBV18
cdr3_length: 15

cdr3_nt: TGTGCCACGACAGGAGACTCTGGGGCCAACGTCCTGACTTTC
cdr3_aa: CATTGDSGANVLTF
clone_size: NA
d_call: NA
j_call: TRBJ2-6
v_call: TRBV11-2
cdr3_length: 14

cdr3_nt: TGTGCCAGCAGTGTTGTCAGTAACTATGGCTACACCTTC
cdr3_aa: CASSVVSNYGYTF
clone_size: once
d_call: NA
j_call: TRBJ1-2
v_call: TRBV2
cdr3_length: 13

cdr3_nt: TGCGCCAGCAGCCTCGGCGGACTAGCGGGAAATGAGCAGTTCTTC
cdr3_aa: CASSLGGLAGNEQFF
clone_size: few
d_call: TRBD2
j_call: TRBJ2-1
v_call: TRBV4-1
cdr3_length: 15

cdr3_nt: TGTGCCAGCAGTTGGGAGGGCGGCGTTAAGACAAATGAGCAGTTCTTC
cdr3_aa: CASSWEGGVKTNEQFF
clone_size: NA
d_call: TRBD2
j_call: TRBJ2-1
v_call: TRBV6-5
cdr3_length: 16

cdr3_nt: TGTGCCGCCGCGCCAGGGCAATCTTACTTCAATGAGCAGTTCTTC
cdr3_aa: CAAAPGQSYFNEQFF
clone_size: NA
d_call: NA
j_call: TRBJ2-1
v_call: TRBV6-1
cdr3_length: 15

cdr3_nt: TGTGCCAGCTCCAACTTATCGGGACAGGGAAAATATGGCTACACCTTC
cdr3_aa: CASSNLSGQGKYGYTF
clone_size: NA
d_call: TRBD1
j_call: TRBJ1-2
v_call: TRBV18
cdr3_length: 16

cdr3_nt: TGTGCCAGCAGCGTGACAGCCATGAACACTGAAGCTTTCTTT
cdr3_aa: CASSVTAMNTEAFF
clone_size: NA
d_call: NA
j_call: TRBJ1-1
v_call: TRBV9
cdr3_length: 14

cdr3_nt: TGTGCCAGCAGTGATCTAGCGGGAGTGAGCAATGAGCAGTTCTTC
cdr3_aa: CASSDLAGVSNEQFF
clone_size: NA
d_call: TRBD2
j_call: TRBJ2-1
v_call: TRBV6-1
cdr3_length: 15

cdr3_nt: TGTGCCAGTAGTACAGGGCCCGACCGCTCCCCTGGCTACACCTTC
cdr3_aa: CASSTGPDRSPGYTF
clone_size: NA
d_call: NA
j_call: TRBJ1-2
v_call: TRBV19
cdr3_length: 15

cdr3_nt: TGTGCCAGCAGGGATAGCGGGGGGTTACAAGAGACCCAGTACTTC
cdr3_aa: CASRDSGGLQETQYF
clone_size: few
d_call: TRBD2
j_call: TRBJ2-5
v_call: TRBV28
cdr3_length: 15

cdr3_nt: TGTGCCAGCAGCTTGTGGGCAGGGAACAATCAGCCCCAGCATTTT
cdr3_aa: CASSLWAGNNQPQHF
clone_size: NA
d_call: NA
j_call: TRBJ1-5
v_call: TRBV5-6
cdr3_length: 15